Described below is a single T cell receptor beta chain sequence and its context. Its antigen remains unidentified. No much larger clone exists at a distance of one base, and base qualities are not known. The library was prepared using the immunoSEQ multiplex PCR assay. The clones in this table, taken by TCRdb from immuneACCESS, are in-frame only. Not every clone is retained; where verified, under half of the shortfall comes from an unresolved V gene, and the cause of the rest is unknown. The sample table lists roughly 80,000 clones, roughly 80% of them with a count of one. The ten largest clonotypes hold more than 9% of the sample. This sample stems from a study of radiotherapy plus CTLA-4 blockade in lung cancer (dated by TCRdb to 2016 to 2018). About the investigation overall: Objective responses occurred in approximately 19% of enrolled patients, and about 30% achieved disease control. Study-wide findings and limitations: The strongest predictors of response, as reported, were early dynamic changes in blood T cell clones along with a rise in serum interferon-beta after radiation. After treatment with radiotherapy and ipilimumab, TCR clones that came from tumors expanded in the peripheral blood.

In this study, focal radiation therapy paired with CTLA-4 blockade (ipilimumab) was tested in patients who had chemo-refractory metastatic non-small-cell lung cancer. Based on the germline V gene (reference sequence), the CDR1 and CDR2 sequences are SEHNR and FQNEAQ. V trim: 4 bases; J trim: 1 base; unmatched bases: 3. Measured from the cysteine to the phenylalanine, the CDR3 is 15 residues long. Only the CDR3 DNA stays, 45 bases, in frame from base 1. This chain joins TRBV7-9 to TRBJ1-4, with 7 bases matching TRBD1. The material was peripheral blood, obtained from a patient treated with radiotherapy plus ipilimumab. This receptor was taken from a human donor with non-small cell lung cancer whose response to radiotherapy plus ipilimumab could not be evaluated. The bases read TGTGCCAGCAGCTCCCGACAGGGAACTAATGAAAAACTGTTTTTT. This translates into CASSSRQGTNEKLFF.